This entry is about one T cell receptor beta chain. The V end lost 5 bases, the J end lost 1 base, and 8 bases lay between the germline ends. The CDR3 runs to 13 residues. The V gene's germline CDR1 is LNHDA and CDR2 SQIVND (reference sequence). This entry belongs to a study of blood T cell repertoires in COVID-19. Turning to the study itself: Acute and convalescent COVID-19 samples came from the United States, Italy and Spain.

Sequencing used immunoSEQ multiplex PCR; TCRdb keeps in-frame clones, though not all of them. Of around 76,000 clones in the sample, 91% were seen once. The receptor comes from a human donor in a cohort sampled during active COVID-19. The sample was peripheral blood. The chain couples TRBV19 to TRBJ1-2; a possible D gene is TRBD1 (5 bases). The DNA for the CDR3 is TGTGCCAGTAGTTCGACAGTTAACTATGGCTACACCTTC. It translates to CASSSTVNYGYTF.